One TCR beta chain is described in this entry. The antigen remains undetermined. These data come from a study of cytomegalovirus exposure and HLA in healthy donors. Whole-study findings and limits: The listing of 150 to 200 TCR beta chains classed them as cytomegalovirus-associated. TRBV6-2, TRBV6-3 and other indistinguishable V segments were excluded. Sequencing depth roughly uniform across donors was assumed in presence/absence analyses.

Primers for the PCR totalled 60 Vbeta and 13 Jbeta. Repertoires were generated with immunoSEQ multiplex PCR, while TCRdb's copy carries only in-frame clones and drops some. The sample has hundreds of thousands of clones; about four fifths are singletons. Germline-derived CDR1 and CDR2 are MNHNS and SASEGT. The CDR3 is made up of 13 amino acids. V was clipped by 6 bases and J by 5 bases, with 13 bases between them. This TCR was recovered from a man aged 35 to 55 in good health and CMV-seropositive. The sample consisted of PBMCs. The chain carries TRBV6-1 and TRBJ1-1; a weak D match, TRBD1 (6 bases). The DNA for the CDR3 is TGTGCCAGCAGCCTTACGAGGGGGACTGAAGCTTTCTTT. Protein sequence: CASSLTRGTEAFF.